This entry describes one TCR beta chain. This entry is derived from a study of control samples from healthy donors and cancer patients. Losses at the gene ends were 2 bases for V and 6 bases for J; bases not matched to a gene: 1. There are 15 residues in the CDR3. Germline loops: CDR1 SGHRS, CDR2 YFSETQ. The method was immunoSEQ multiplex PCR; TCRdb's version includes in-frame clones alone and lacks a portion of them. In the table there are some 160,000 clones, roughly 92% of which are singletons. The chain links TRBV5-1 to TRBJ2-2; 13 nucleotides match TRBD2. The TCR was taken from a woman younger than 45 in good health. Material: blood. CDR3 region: CASSFGLAGAGELFF. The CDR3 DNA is TGCGCCAGCAGCTTTGGACTAGCGGGAGCCGGGGAGCTGTTTTTT.